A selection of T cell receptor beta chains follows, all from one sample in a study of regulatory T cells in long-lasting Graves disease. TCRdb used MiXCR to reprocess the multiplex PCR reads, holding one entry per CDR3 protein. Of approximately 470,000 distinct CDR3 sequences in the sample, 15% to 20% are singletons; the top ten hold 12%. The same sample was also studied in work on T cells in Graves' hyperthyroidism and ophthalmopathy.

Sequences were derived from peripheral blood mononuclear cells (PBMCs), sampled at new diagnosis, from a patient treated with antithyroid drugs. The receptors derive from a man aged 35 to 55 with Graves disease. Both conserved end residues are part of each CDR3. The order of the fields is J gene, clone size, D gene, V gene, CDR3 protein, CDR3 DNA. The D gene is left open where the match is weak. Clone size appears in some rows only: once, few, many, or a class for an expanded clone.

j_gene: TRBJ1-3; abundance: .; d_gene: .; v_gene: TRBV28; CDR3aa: CASSSIGLGNTIYF; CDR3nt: TGTGCCAGCAGTTCTATCGGTTTGGGAAACACCATATATTTT
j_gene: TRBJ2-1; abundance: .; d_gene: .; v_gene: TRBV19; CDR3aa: CASSILANEQFF; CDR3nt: TGTGCCAGTAGTATATTAGCCAATGAGCAGTTCTTC
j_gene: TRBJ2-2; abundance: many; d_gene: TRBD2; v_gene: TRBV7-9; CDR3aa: CASSLAGLAGATGELFF; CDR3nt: TGTGCCAGCAGCTTAGCGGGGCTAGCGGGAGCGACCGGGGAGCTGTTTTTT
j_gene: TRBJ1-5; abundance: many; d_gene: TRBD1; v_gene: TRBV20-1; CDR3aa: CSARQLTGEDQPQHF; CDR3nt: TGCAGTGCTAGGCAACTGACAGGGGAGGATCAGCCCCAGCATTTT
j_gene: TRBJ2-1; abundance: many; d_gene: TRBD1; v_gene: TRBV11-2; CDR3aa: CASSLDRAGGLSEQFF; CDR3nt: TGTGCCAGCAGCTTAGATCGGGCAGGGGGCCTCTCTGAGCAGTTCTTC
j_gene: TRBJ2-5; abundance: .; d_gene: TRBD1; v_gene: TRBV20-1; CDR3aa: CSAWGAGGPEF; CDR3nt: TGCAGTGCTTGGGGGGCAGGGGGCCCCGAATTC
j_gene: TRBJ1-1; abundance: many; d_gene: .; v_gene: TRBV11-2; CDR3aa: CASSLGVRDANTEAFF; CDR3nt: TGTGCCAGCAGCTTAGGGGTCAGGGACGCTAACACTGAAGCTTTCTTT
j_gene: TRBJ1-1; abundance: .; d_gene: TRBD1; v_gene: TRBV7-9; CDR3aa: CASSPTGETEAFF; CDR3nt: TGTGCCAGCAGCCCGACAGGGGAGACTGAAGCTTTCTTT
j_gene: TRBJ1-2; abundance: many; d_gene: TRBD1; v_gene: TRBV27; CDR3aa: CASSLLTGTGANYGYTF; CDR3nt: TGTGCCAGCAGTTTACTAACCGGGACAGGGGCTAACTATGGCTACACCTTC
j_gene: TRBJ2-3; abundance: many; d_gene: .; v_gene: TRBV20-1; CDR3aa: CSARDGGAGVDTQYF; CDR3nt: TGCAGTGCTAGAGATGGGGGGGCCGGGGTAGATACGCAGTATTTT
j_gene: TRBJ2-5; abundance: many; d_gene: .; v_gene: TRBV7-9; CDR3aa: CASSLVPVKETQYF; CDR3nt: TGTGCCAGCAGCTTAGTTCCGGTAAAAGAGACCCAGTACTTC
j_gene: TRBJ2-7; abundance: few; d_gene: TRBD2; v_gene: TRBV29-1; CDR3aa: CSVGVAGEGEQYF; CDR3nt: TGCAGCGTTGGGGTAGCGGGAGAAGGCGAGCAGTACTTC
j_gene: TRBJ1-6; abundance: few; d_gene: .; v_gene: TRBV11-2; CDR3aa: CASSLVGQLFSPLHF; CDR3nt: TGTGCCAGCAGCTTAGTCGGGCAGTTATTTTCACCCCTCCACTTT
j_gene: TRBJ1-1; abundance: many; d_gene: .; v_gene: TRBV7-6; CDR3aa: CASSLAEGGNTEAFF; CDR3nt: TGTGCCAGCAGCTTAGCGGAGGGCGGAAACACTGAAGCTTTCTTT
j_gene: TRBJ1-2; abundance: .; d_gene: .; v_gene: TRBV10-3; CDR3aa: CAISESNARYGYTF; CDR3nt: TGTGCCATCAGTGAGTCGAATGCCCGCTATGGCTACACCTTC
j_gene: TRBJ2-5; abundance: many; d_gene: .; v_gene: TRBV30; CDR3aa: CAWSVSYRPTETQYF; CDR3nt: TGTGCCTGGAGTGTTTCGTACCGACCTACAGAGACCCAGTACTTC
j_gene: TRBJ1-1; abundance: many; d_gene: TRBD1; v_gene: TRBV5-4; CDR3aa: CASSPTGLGTEAFF; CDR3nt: TGTGCCAGCAGCCCGACAGGGTTGGGCACTGAAGCTTTCTTT
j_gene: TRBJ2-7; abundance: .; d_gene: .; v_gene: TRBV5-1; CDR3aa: CASSSGLPRESEQYF; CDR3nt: TGCGCCAGCAGCTCAGGACTACCCAGGGAGAGCGAGCAGTACTTC
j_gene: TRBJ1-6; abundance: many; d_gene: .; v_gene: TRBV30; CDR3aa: CAWTREGSSYNSPLHF; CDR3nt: TGTGCCTGGACCCGGGAGGGAAGCTCCTATAATTCACCCCTCCACTTT
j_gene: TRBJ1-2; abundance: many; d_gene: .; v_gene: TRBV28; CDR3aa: CASSLQRLNYGYTF; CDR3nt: TGTGCCAGCAGCCTACAGCGACTTAACTATGGCTACACCTTC
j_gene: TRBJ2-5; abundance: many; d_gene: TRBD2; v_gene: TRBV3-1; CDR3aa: CASSARLAGSQETQYF; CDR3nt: TGTGCCAGCAGCGCCCGACTAGCGGGAAGTCAAGAGACCCAGTACTTC
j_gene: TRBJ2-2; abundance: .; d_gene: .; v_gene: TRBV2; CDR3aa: CASRNTGTPNTGELFF; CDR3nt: TGTGCCAGCAGGAACACCGGGACACCTAACACCGGGGAGCTGTTTTTT
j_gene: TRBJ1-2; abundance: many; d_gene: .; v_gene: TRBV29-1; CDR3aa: CSVGGGGRIGYTF; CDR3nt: TGCAGCGTTGGGGGTGGGGGGCGAATCGGCTACACCTTC
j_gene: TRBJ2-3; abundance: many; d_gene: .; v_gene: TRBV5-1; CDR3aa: CASSFEERSTDTQYF; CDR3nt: TGCGCCAGCAGCTTCGAGGAGCGGAGCACAGATACGCAGTATTTT
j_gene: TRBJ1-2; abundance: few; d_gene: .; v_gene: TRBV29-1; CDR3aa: CSVVSPNYGYTF; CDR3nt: TGCAGCGTTGTGTCTCCTAACTATGGCTACACCTTC
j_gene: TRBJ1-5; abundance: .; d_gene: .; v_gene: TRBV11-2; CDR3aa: CASSLAQTALGNQPQHF; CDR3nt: TGTGCCAGCAGCTTAGCGCAGACAGCTCTGGGCAATCAGCCCCAGCATTTT
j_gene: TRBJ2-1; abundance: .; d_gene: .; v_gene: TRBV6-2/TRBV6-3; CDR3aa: CASSNGLANYNEQFF; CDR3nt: TGTGCCAGCAGCAACGGGCTAGCGAACTACAATGAGCAGTTCTTC
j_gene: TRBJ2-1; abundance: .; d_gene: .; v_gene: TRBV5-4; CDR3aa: CASSLPRSDEQSF; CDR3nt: TGTGCCAGCAGCTTGCCTCGTAGCGATGAGCAGTCCTTC
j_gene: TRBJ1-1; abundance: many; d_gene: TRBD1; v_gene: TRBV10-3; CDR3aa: CATADRAMNTEAFF; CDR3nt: TGTGCCACCGCAGACAGGGCCATGAACACTGAAGCTTTCTTT
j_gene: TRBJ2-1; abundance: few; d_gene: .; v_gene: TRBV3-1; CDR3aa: CASRHSGNSYNEQFF; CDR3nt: TGTGCCAGCAGGCATAGCGGAAACTCCTACAATGAGCAGTTCTTC
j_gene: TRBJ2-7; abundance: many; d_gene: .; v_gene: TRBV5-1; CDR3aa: CASSLDPSYPEQYF; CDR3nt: TGCGCCAGCAGCTTGGACCCATCCTATCCCGAGCAGTACTTC
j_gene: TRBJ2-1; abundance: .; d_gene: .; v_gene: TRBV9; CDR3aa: CASSVRQLSAGMVPYNEQFF; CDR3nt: TGTGCCAGCAGCGTAAGGCAACTGTCGGCGGGGATGGTCCCCTACAATGAGCAGTTCTTC
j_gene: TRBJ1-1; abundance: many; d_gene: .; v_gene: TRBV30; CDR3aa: CAWNLGNLNTEAFF; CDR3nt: TGTGCCTGGAACCTGGGGAATCTCAACACTGAAGCTTTCTTT
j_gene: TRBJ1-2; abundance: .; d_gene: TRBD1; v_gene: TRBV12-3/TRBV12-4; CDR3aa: CASSPTSGTGFYGYTF; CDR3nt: TGTGCCAGCAGTCCTACCTCCGGGACAGGGTTTTATGGCTACACCTTC
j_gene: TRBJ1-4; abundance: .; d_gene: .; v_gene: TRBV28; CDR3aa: CASSLSGSPNEKLFF; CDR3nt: TGTGCCAGCAGTTTAAGTGGGAGTCCCAATGAAAAACTGTTTTTT
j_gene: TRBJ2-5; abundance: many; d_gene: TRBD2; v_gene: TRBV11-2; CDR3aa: CASSQGTSTQETQYF; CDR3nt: TGTGCCAGCAGCCAAGGGACTAGCACTCAAGAGACCCAGTACTTC
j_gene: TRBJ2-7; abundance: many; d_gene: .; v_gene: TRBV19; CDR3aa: CASSRLVGSYEQYF; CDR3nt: TGTGCCAGTAGTCGTCTTGTGGGCTCCTACGAGCAGTACTTC
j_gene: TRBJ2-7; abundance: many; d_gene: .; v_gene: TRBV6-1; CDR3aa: CASTGHYEQYF; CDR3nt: TGTGCCAGCACGGGGCACTACGAGCAGTACTTC
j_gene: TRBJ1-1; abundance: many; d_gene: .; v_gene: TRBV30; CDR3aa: CAWSQGIYTEAFF; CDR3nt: TGTGCCTGGAGTCAGGGGATTTACACTGAAGCTTTCTTT
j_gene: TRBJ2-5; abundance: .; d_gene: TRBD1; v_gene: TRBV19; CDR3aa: CASSTPSARTGETQYF; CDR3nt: TGTGCCAGTAGTACTCCCTCAGCCAGGACAGGAGAGACCCAGTACTTC